The clone carrying this T cell receptor (beta chain) occurred a few times. Its antigen is unknown. This sample was taken from a study of CD8 T cells in ankylosing spondylitis. The CDR3 totals 18 residues. Germline values: CDR1 SGHVS, CDR2 FQNEAQ. J was trimmed by 1 base and V by 1 base; bases with no gene match: 11. Study-wide results and limits: Within ankylosing spondylitis blood, a TCR beta motif made up of several highly homologous variants appeared to be characteristic. Before this, some motif variants had been reported in reactive arthritis synovial fluid and blood. As reported, disease-linked clones showed significant enrichment in matched ankylosing spondylitis synovial fluid.

By quantitative 5'-RACE with molecular barcodes, the TCR beta libraries were made. TCRdb re-derived calls from the 5' RACE reads in MiXCR, one entry per CDR3 protein. The sample yields 200,000 to 250,000 distinct CDR3 sequences, 20% to 30% seen once. Sample: blood, either unsorted or a sorted T cell fraction (not recorded which). This chain uses TRBV7-8 with TRBJ2-7; 9 nucleotides match TRBD2. The receptor was isolated from a male donor with ankylosing spondylitis or in good health (not recorded which). CDR3 nucleotide sequence: TGTGCCAGCAGCTTAGGTGCGTCTAGCGGGACCTATTCCTACGAGCAGTACTTC. Amino acid sequence: CASSLGASSGTYSYEQYF. The full variable domain, completed using reference TRBV7-8 and TRBJ2-7, is GAGVSQSPRYKVAKRGQDVALRCDPISGHVSLFWYQQALGQGPEFLTYFQNEAQLDKSGLPSDRFFAERPEGSVSTLKIQRTQQEDSAVYLCASSLGASSGTYSYEQYFGPGTRLTVT.